This TCR beta chain originates from a study of cytomegalovirus exposure and HLA in healthy donors. Study findings and constraints: Cytomegalovirus association was assigned to about 180 TCR beta chains. Specificity for CMV antigens was confirmed in vitro for a few of the CMV-associated chains. The tendency of first-cohort TCR clusters to co-occur in the 120 validation repertoires was the finding of a later analysis.

V lost 3 bases, J lost 2 bases, and 8 bases stayed unmatched. The CDR3 has 17 amino acids. Germline CDR1 and CDR2: SQVTM and ANQGSEA. This clone has only one observation. What it recognizes is unknown. Assay: immunoSEQ multiplex PCR; the TCRdb copy retains only in-frame clones and omits some. The profile shows roughly 130,000 clones, about 90% of them singletons. The sample taken for sequencing was PBMCs. The chain is built from TRBV29-1 and TRBJ2-1; 12 bases match TRBD2. This TCR came from a young man in good health and CMV-seronegative. The CDR3 here is CSVEGVLAGGPYNEQFF. In DNA, the CDR3 is TGCAGCGTTGAGGGGGTTCTAGCGGGAGGGCCCTACAATGAGCAGTTCTTC.